This TCR beta chain was sequenced in a study of regulatory T cells in long-lasting Graves disease. In the case of this clonotype: The junction shows a germline mismatch at one end, possibly a read error.

The CDR3 has 15 amino acids. The germline V gene has CDR1 KGHDR and CDR2 SFDVKD. As for time point: newly diagnosed GD, antithyroid drugs for less than 3 months. Following extraction of RNA from PBMCs, that RNA was used to make the TCR library. Graves' disease diagnosis relied on American Thyroid Association guidelines. Library construction for TCR beta used iRepertoire HTBI primers and Arm-PCR of CDR3 regions. MiXCR, applied by TCRdb to the multiplex PCR reads, yields one record per CDR3 protein. The table lists roughly 500,000 distinct CDR3 sequences, roughly 12% of them singletons. The sample was also linked to a second study, of T cells in Graves' hyperthyroidism and ophthalmopathy.

The receptor's source is a man aged 25-45 years with Graves disease. The sample in question was peripheral blood mononuclear cells (PBMCs), obtained at new diagnosis, from a patient treated with antithyroid drugs. The rearrangement joins TRBV24-1 to TRBJ2-3; TRBD2 agrees at 10 bases. CDR3 sequence reads: CATNDGLAATDTQYF. CDR3 bases: TGTGCCACCAATGATGGACTAGCGGCCACAGATACGCAGTATTTT.